The 16 T cell receptor beta chains below were found in one sample sequenced in a study of blood T cell repertoires in COVID-19. Libraries were prepared by immunoSEQ multiplex PCR; TCRdb keeps only in-frame clonotypes and omits some of them. The sample includes more than 140,000 clones, 75% to 85% of them seen just once. Sequencing used peripheral blood. The receptors shown here come from a woman aged 50 to 60 in a cohort sampled during active or convalescent COVID-19.

This rearrangement joins TRBV7-2 to TRBJ2-7; a possible D gene is TRBD2 (6 bases). Germline V lookup: CDR1 SGHTA, CDR2 FQGNSA. The CDR3 has 14 residues. V shed 5 bases and J shed 4 bases, with 15 bases lying between them. CDR3 region: CASSIEWGRYEQYF. CDR3 DNA sequence: TGTGCCAGCAGCATCGAGTGGGGGAGGTACGAGCAGTACTTC. The full variable domain, its missing parts supplied by reference TRBV7-2 and TRBJ2-7, is GAGVSQSPSNKVTEKGKDVELRCDPISGHTALYWYRQSLGQGLEFLIYFQGNSAPDKSGLPSDRFSAERTGGSVSTLTIQRTQQEDSAVYLCASSIEWGRYEQYFGPGTRLTVT.

The rearrangement links TRBV7-9 to TRBJ2-3; 12 bases map to TRBD1. The CDR3 totals 14 residues. The V and J ends lost 8 bases and 4 bases, in that order; junction bases with no gene match: 4. Germline loops: CDR1 SEHNR, CDR2 FQNEAQ (reference sequence). CDR3 bases: TGTGCCAGCCGGGGACAGGGGGCCTCAGATACGCAGTATTTT. Amino acids: CASRGQGASDTQYF.

The V call is TRBV3-1 (or the pseudogene TRBV3-2), the J call TRBJ2-2; 9 bases agree with TRBD1. CDR3 size: 16 residues. V shed 4 bases, J shed 4 bases, and the junction held 7 bases outside the gene matches. In germline, CDR1 is LGHDT, CDR2 YNNKEL (reference sequence). The DNA for the CDR3 is TGTGCCAGCAGCCGAAGGGGACAGGGAGGCACCGGGGAGCTGTTTTTT. This encodes CASSRRGQGGTGELFF.

This clone was recorded only once. The chain links TRBV14 to TRBJ2-7; 7 bases agree with TRBD1. V shed 4 bases and J 3 bases; nucleotides not matched to a gene: 3. The germline V gene encodes CDR1 SGHDN and CDR2 FVKESK. This CDR3 has 13 residues. CDR3 residues: CASSPGQVYEQYF. CDR3 in DNA: TGTGCCAGCAGCCCTGGACAGGTCTACGAGCAGTACTTC.

The chain recombines TRBV6-6 with TRBJ2-3, with 15 bases fitting TRBD2. With V trimmed by 4 bases and J by 14 bases, 7 bases remained unmatched. Germline V gene lookup returns CDR1 MNHNY and CDR2 SVGAGI (reference sequence). The CDR3 covers 14 residues. CDR3 region: CASSFGLAGGRGYF. The CDR3 DNA follows: TGTGCCAGCAGTTTCGGACTAGCGGGGGGGCGGGGGTATTTT.

V usage is TRBV9 and J usage is TRBJ1-1, with TRBD1 identical over 10 bases. V trimming: 3 bases; J trimming: 4 bases; junction bases outside the gene matches: 9. The CDR3 runs to 16 residues. CDR1 is SGDLS, CDR2 YYNGEE, per germline. This chain's CDR3 is CASSAGQGFSGTEAFF. The DNA of the CDR3 is TGTGCCAGCAGCGCGGGACAGGGGTTTAGTGGCACTGAAGCTTTCTTT.

The V call is TRBV5-1, the J call TRBJ1-2, with no clear D. Germline V gene lookup returns CDR1 SGHRS and CDR2 YFSETQ. There are 14 residues in the CDR3. With 1 base removed from V and 8 bases from J, the gap between germline ends came to 15 bases. CDR3 sequence reads: CASSLSSQQHGYTF. The CDR3 DNA reads TGCGCCAGCAGCTTGTCTTCCCAACAACACGGCTACACCTTC.

This clone appeared once. This chain links TRBV9 with TRBJ1-1; TRBD1 might be the D (5 bases). The CDR3 totals 13 residues. V was trimmed by 7 bases and J by 1 base, leaving 11 bases between them. Looked up from germline, CDR1 is SGDLS and CDR2 is YYNGEE. For the CDR3, the DNA is TGTGCCAGCCCCCGGGGGGAGAACACTGAAGCTTTCTTT. Translation: CASPRGENTEAFF.

This clone has only one observation. The chain recombines TRBV3-1 (or the pseudogene TRBV3-2) with TRBJ1-4; 9 bases align to TRBD1. The CDR3 consists of 15 residues. V lost 2 bases, J lost 4 bases, and 2 bases stayed unmatched. CDR1 and CDR2 from the germline V gene are LGHDT and YNNKEL (reference sequence). DNA of the CDR3: TGTGCCAGCAGCCAAAGGGGACAGGGTAATGAAAAACTGTTTTTT. Amino acids: CASSQRGQGNEKLFF.

The chain recombines TRBV6-5 with TRBJ1-2, with 7 nucleotides matching TRBD1. V lost 5 bases, J lost 4 bases, and 4 bases stayed unmatched. The CDR3 contains 13 residues. The V gene's germline CDR1 is MNHEY and CDR2 SVGAGI. The CDR3 is CASSLTGVYGYTF. CDR3 sequence (DNA): TGTGCCAGCAGTCTCACAGGGGTCTATGGCTACACCTTC.

The chain links TRBV15 to TRBJ2-7; D is possibly TRBD2 (6 bases). Trimming removed 3 bases at V and 4 bases at J, with 7 bases between. The V gene's germline CDR1 is LNHNV and CDR2 YYDKDF (reference sequence). The CDR3 is 12 residues long. DNA for the CDR3: TGTGCCACCAGCAGGGGGGGATACGAGCAGTACTTC. Translated: CATSRGGYEQYF.

V is TRBV2 and J is TRBJ1-1, with D possibly being TRBD1 (6 bases). Looked up from germline, CDR1 is SNHLY and CDR2 is FYNNEI. The length of the CDR3 is 14 residues. Trimming left V 9 bases short and J 2 bases short, with 16 bases between. The CDR3 sequence is CASNPQGLNTEAFF. The DNA for the CDR3 is TGTGCCAGTAACCCACAGGGACTAAACACTGAAGCTTTCTTT.

The gene calls are TRBV9 and TRBJ2-7, with TRBD2 matching 8 bases. The germline CDR1 and CDR2 sequences are SGDLS and YYNGEE. After removal of 3 bases from V and 6 bases from J, the junction contained 8 bases not matched to a gene. The CDR3 consists of 14 residues. CDR3 bases: TGTGCCAGCAGCGCCGGACTAGCAGGGAGCGAGCAGTACTTC. Its protein product is CASSAGLAGSEQYF. Full variable domain (remainder filled in from reference TRBV9 and TRBJ2-7): DSGVTQTPKHLITATGQRVTLRCSPRSGDLSVYWYQQSLDQGLQFLIQYYNGEERAKGNILERFSAQQFPDLHSELNLSSLELGDSALYFCASSAGLAGSEQYFGPGTRLTVT.

A few counts support this clone. J is TRBJ1-6 and V is TRBV3-1 (or the pseudogene TRBV3-2); D may be TRBD1 (6 bases). V shed 0 bases and J shed 8 bases, with 8 bases lying between them. This CDR3 comprises 14 residues. CDR1 LGHDT and CDR2 YNNKEL come from the germline V gene (reference sequence). CDR3 loop: CASSQDRGDSPLHF. CDR3 nucleotide sequence: TGTGCCAGCAGCCAAGACAGGGGAGATTCACCCCTCCACTTT.

The V call is TRBV5-1, the J call TRBJ2-3, with D perhaps matching TRBD1 (5 bases). CDR3 length equals 14 residues. In germline, CDR1 is SGHRS, CDR2 YFSETQ. V shed 3 bases and J shed 2 bases, with 10 bases lying between them. The DNA of the CDR3 is TGCGCCAGCAGCTCCAGGGTAAACACAGATACGCAGTATTTT. Protein sequence: CASSSRVNTDTQYF.

This clone came up once. The chain uses TRBV2 and TRBJ2-7; D is perhaps TRBD2 (6 bases). There are 14 residues in the CDR3. CDR1 and CDR2 from the germline V gene are SNHLY and FYNNEI. Trimming took 4 bases from V and 7 from J, leaving 17 bases between them. The CDR3 is CASSVGLATPEQYF. In DNA form, the CDR3 reads TGTGCCAGCAGTGTGGGACTGGCCACTCCGGAGCAGTACTTC. The whole variable domain, remainder taken from reference TRBV2 and TRBJ2-7, is EPEVTQTPSHQVTQMGQEVILRCVPISNHLYFYWYRQILGQKVEFLVSFYNNEISEKSEIFDDQFSVERPDGSNFTLKIRSTKLEDSAMYFCASSVGLATPEQYFGPGTRLTVT.